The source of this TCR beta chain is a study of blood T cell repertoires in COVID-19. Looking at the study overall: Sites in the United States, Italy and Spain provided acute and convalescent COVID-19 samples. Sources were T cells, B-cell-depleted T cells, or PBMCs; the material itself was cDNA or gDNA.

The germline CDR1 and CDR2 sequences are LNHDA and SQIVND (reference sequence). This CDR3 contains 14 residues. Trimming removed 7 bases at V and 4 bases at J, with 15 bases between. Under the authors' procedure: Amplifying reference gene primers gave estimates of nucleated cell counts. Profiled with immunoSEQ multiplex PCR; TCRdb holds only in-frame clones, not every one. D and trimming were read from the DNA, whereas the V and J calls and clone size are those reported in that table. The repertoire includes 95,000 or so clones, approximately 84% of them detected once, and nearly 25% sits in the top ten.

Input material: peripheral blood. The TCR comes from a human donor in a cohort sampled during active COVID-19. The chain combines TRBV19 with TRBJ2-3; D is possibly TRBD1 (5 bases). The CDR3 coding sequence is TGTGCCAGTAAGTTTCAGGGTGGCGCAGATACGCAGTATTTT. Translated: CASKFQGGADTQYF.